These T cell receptor beta chains were read from a single sample in a study of cytomegalovirus exposure and HLA in healthy donors. Method: immunoSEQ multiplex PCR; TCRdb's copy keeps in-frame clones and lacks some. The data contain 80,000 to 100,000 clones, 70% of them seen just once; the ten biggest clones take up 2% to 3%. The sample taken for sequencing was PBMCs. These receptors came from a man aged 50-60 years in good health and CMV-seronegative. CDR3s include the opening cysteine and the closing phenylalanine or tryptophan.

v_gene: TRBV9; len: 15; j_gene: TRBJ2-1; CDR3aa: CASSVGVSGRDEQFF
v_gene: TRBV18; len: 12; j_gene: TRBJ2-5; CDR3aa: CASSPGLETQYF
v_gene: TRBV19; len: 16; j_gene: TRBJ1-5; CDR3aa: CASSIPRAGGNQPQHF
v_gene: TRBV4-1; len: 16; j_gene: TRBJ1-6; CDR3aa: CASSQGRDLYNSPLHF
v_gene: TRBV9; len: 18; j_gene: TRBJ2-1; CDR3aa: CASSVPHRGGPRGNEQFF
v_gene: TRBV28; len: 17; j_gene: TRBJ1-1; CDR3aa: CAILPGQGSLVFTEAFF
v_gene: TRBV5-1; len: 16; j_gene: TRBJ1-6; CDR3aa: CASSSGWGEPNSPLHF
v_gene: TRBV28; len: 13; j_gene: NA; CDR3aa: CASRNSGSYEQYF
v_gene: TRBV21-1; len: 14; j_gene: TRBJ1-5; CDR3aa: CASSKTGLTQPQHF
v_gene: TRBV7-6; len: 18; j_gene: TRBJ2-3; CDR3aa: CASSPGTSGGISTDTQYF
v_gene: TRBV30; len: 14; j_gene: TRBJ1-2; CDR3aa: CAWSPDRSNYGYTF
v_gene: TRBV27; len: 15; j_gene: TRBJ1-1; CDR3aa: CASSLSNRVRTEAFF
v_gene: TRBV19; len: 16; j_gene: TRBJ1-2; CDR3aa: CASSIGRRQGGNGYTF
v_gene: TRBV4-1; len: 17; j_gene: TRBJ2-1; CDR3aa: CASSQVLGLAGSDEQFF
v_gene: TRBV4-3; len: 14; j_gene: TRBJ2-3; CDR3aa: CASSHRGGEDTQYF
v_gene: TRBV9; len: 15; j_gene: TRBJ1-1; CDR3aa: CASSVVQGGLTEAFF
v_gene: TRBV15; len: 14; j_gene: TRBJ2-3; CDR3aa: CATSERAGTDTQYF
v_gene: TRBV10-3; len: 14; j_gene: TRBJ2-1; CDR3aa: CAISESVTSNEQFF